This T cell receptor (beta chain) was found in a study of blood T cells in healthy people across ages. The V end lost 2 bases, the J end lost 2 bases, and 9 bases lay between the germline ends. CDR1 is MNHGY, CDR2 SAAAGT, per germline. The CDR3 contains 14 residues. The second PCR ran about 6 to 12 cycles with a sample-barcoded 5' primer and J-beta primers. Every sample returned 2.5 million or more CDR3-containing paired-end reads. TCRdb reprocessed the 5' RACE reads via MiXCR and lists one record per CDR3 protein. The repertoire includes 950,000 to 1,200,000 distinct CDR3 sequences, approximately 38% of them detected once, and 13% sits in the top ten. In this sample, this clonotype turned up a few times.

The chain is built from TRBV6-8 and TRBJ1-2, with D hard to call. Material for sequencing was blood. This clonotype was obtained from a man between 18 and 29 years old in good health. CDR3 nucleotides: TGTGCCAGCAGTTACGGCACAGTGAACTATGGCTACACCTTC. It translates to CASSYGTVNYGYTF.